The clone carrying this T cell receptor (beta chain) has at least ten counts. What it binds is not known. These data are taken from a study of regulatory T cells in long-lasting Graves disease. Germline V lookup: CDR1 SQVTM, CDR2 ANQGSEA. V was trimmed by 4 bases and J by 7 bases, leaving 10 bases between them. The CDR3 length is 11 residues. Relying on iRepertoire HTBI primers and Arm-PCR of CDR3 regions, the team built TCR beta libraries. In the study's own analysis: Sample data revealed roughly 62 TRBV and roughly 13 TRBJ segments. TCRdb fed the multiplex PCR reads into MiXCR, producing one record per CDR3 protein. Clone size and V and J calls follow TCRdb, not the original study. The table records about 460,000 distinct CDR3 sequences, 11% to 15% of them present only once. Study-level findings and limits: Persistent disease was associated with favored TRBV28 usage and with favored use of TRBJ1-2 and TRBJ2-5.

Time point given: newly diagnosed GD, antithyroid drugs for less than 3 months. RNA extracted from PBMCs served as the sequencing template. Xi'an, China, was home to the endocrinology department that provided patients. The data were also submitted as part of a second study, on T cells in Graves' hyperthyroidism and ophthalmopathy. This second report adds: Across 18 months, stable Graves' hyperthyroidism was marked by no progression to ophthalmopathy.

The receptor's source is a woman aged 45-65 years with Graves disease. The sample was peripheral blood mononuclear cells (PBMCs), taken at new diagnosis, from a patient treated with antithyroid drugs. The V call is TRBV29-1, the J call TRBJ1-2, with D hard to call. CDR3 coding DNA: TGCAGCGTTGTGGGGTTTCGTGGCTACACCTTC. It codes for CSVVGFRGYTF. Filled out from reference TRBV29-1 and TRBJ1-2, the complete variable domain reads SAVISQKPSRDICQRGTSLTIQCQVDSQVTMMFWYRQQPGQSLTLIATANQGSEATYESGFVIDKFPISRPNLTFSTLTVSNMSPEDSSIYLCSVVGFRGYTFGSGTRLTVV.